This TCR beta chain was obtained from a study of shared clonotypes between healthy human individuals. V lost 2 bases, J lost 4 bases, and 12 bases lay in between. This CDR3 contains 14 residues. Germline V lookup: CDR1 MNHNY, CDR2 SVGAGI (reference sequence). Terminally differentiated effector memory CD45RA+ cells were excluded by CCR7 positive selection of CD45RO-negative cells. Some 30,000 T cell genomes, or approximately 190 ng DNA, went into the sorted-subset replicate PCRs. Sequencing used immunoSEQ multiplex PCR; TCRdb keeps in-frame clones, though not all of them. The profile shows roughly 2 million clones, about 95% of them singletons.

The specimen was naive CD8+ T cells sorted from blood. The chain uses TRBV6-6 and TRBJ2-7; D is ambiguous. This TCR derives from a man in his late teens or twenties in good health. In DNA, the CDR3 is TGTGCCAGCAGTTACGAGGCCTCCCCTTACGAGCAGTACTTC. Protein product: CASSYEASPYEQYF.